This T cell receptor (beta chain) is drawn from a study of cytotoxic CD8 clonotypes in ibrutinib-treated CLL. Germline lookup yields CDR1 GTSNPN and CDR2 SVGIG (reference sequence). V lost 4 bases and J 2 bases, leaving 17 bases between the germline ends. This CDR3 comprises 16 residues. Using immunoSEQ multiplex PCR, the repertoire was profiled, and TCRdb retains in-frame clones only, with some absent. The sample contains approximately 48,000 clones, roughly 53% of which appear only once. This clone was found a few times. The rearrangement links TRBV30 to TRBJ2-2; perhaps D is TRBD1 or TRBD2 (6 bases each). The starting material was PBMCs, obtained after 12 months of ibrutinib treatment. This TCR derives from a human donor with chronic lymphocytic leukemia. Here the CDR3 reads CAWTLPAGGNTGELFF. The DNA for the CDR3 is TGTGCCTGGACTTTACCTGCCGGGGGCAACACCGGGGAGCTGTTTTTT.